What follows are 8 T cell receptor beta chains derived from one specimen sequenced in a study of blood T cell repertoires in COVID-19. Produced via immunoSEQ multiplex PCR; TCRdb's table is partial and in-frame only. The sample gives around 270,000 clones, over 75% of which show up once; roughly 3% is in the top ten. Sequenced sample: PBMCs or T cells enriched from blood (not recorded which). The source of these receptors is a woman aged 40 to 55 who had been exposed to COVID-19.

This clone was seen a few times. This sequence joins TRBV6-5 and TRBJ1-3, with 9 bases that match TRBD1. The length of the CDR3 is 15 residues. V gave up 4 bases and J gave up 8 bases; unmatched junction bases: 9. The germline gives CDR1 MNHEY, CDR2 SVGAGI. The CDR3 DNA is TGTGCCAGCAGTTTGACAAGGGGGACAGGGTACACCATATATTTT. It translates to CASSLTRGTGYTIYF.

The chain carries TRBV6-5 and TRBJ1-2; maybe TRBD1 (5 bases). The CDR3 consists of 16 residues. From germline, CDR1 is MNHEY and CDR2 SVGAGI. Trimming stripped 2 bases from V and 4 bases from J, with 17 bases between. CDR3 residues: CASSYPDSGGSYGYTF. Written as DNA, the CDR3 is TGTGCCAGCAGTTACCCGGATTCGGGGGGATCCTATGGCTACACCTTC.

The chain links TRBV30 to TRBJ1-1, with TRBD1 matching 7 bases. V was clipped by 7 bases and J by 6 bases; unmatched bases: 8. Germline lookup yields CDR1 GTSNPN and CDR2 SVGIG (reference sequence). This CDR3 spans 12 amino acids. The CDR3 loop reads CAFQTGAPEAFF. As DNA, the CDR3 is TGTGCCTTCCAAACAGGGGCGCCTGAAGCTTTCTTT.

The chain is built from TRBV20-1 and TRBJ2-1, with 7 positions matching TRBD2. Unmatched junction bases numbered 4, after V lost 3 bases and J lost 2 bases. The V gene's germline CDR1 is DFQATT and CDR2 SNEGSKA (reference sequence). This CDR3 spans 14 amino acids. The CDR3 coding sequence is TGCAGTGCTAGTGAAGCGGGGCCCTACAATGAGCAGTTCTTC. The encoded protein is CSASEAGPYNEQFF.

The V and J genes are TRBV5-4 and TRBJ2-7, with 9 bases aligning to TRBD1. Germline-derived CDR1 and CDR2 are SGHNT and YYREEE (reference sequence). The CDR3 loop spans 14 amino acids. V was pared by 4 bases and J by 2 bases, with 4 bases of the junction left unmatched. CDR3 in amino acids: CASSADRGAYEQYF. The CDR3 DNA reads TGTGCCAGCAGCGCAGACAGGGGGGCCTACGAGCAGTACTTC.

V is TRBV7-2 and J is TRBJ1-1, with 9 bases that match TRBD1. Trimming removed 5 bases from V and 6 bases from J; junction bases left unmatched: 10. The CDR3 spans 15 residues. Germline CDR1 reads SGHTA; CDR2 reads FQGNSA. CDR3 nucleotide sequence: TGTGCCAGCAGCCCCTCGACAGGGGGTCTATCTGAAGCTTTCTTT. It translates to CASSPSTGGLSEAFF.

The chain carries TRBV9 and TRBJ1-2, with D possibly TRBD1 on 5 matching bases. Germline V gives CDR1 SGDLS, CDR2 YYNGEE. The CDR3 totals 14 residues. The V end was cut by 0 bases, the J end by 6 bases, with 12 bases between. This chain's CDR3 is CASSVGGRGNGYTF. DNA of the CDR3: TGTGCCAGCAGCGTAGGAGGGAGGGGTAATGGCTACACCTTC.

V gene TRBV19 combines with J gene TRBJ2-5; the match to TRBD2 covers 11 bases. Per the germline V gene, CDR1 is LNHDA and CDR2 is SQIVND (reference sequence). CDR3 length equals 16 residues. J was trimmed by 5 bases and V by 4 bases; bases with no gene match: 9. The CDR3 DNA reads as TGTGCCAGTAGTAGAGAAGGACTAGCGGGTTCGGAGACCCAGTACTTC. As protein: CASSREGLAGSETQYF.